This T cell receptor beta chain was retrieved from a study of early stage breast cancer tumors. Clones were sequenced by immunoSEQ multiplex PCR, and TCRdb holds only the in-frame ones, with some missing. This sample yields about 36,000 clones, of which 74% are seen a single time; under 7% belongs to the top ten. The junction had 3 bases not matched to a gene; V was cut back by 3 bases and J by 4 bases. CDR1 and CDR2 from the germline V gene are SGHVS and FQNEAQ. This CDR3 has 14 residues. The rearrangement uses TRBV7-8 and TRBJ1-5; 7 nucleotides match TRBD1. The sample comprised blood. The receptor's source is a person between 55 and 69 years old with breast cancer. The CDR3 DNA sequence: TGTGCCAGCAGCTTGAACAGGGGAAATCAGCCCCAGCATTTT. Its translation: CASSLNRGNQPQHF.